The 7 T cell receptor beta chains below all came from one sample that was sequenced in a study of cytomegalovirus exposure and HLA in healthy donors. Vbeta (60) and Jbeta (13) primers were used in the PCR. Clones were sequenced by immunoSEQ multiplex PCR, and TCRdb holds only the in-frame ones, with some missing. The table has 100,000 or so clones, just under 80% seen once; the top ten hold around 1.3%. The specimen sequenced was PBMCs. Receptors were obtained from a man aged 25 to 40 in good health and CMV-seronegative.

The V gene is TRBV27, the J gene TRBJ2-7; 7 nucleotides align to TRBD2. CDR1 and CDR2 from the germline V gene are MNHEY and SMNVEV (reference sequence). The CDR3 is 14 residues long. Trimming cost V 3 bases and J 1 base; bases outside gene matches: 3. The CDR3 reads CASSLGGRSYEQYF. CDR3 DNA sequence: TGTGCCAGCAGTTTGGGAGGGAGATCCTACGAGCAGTACTTC.

The chain combines TRBV6-1 with TRBJ2-5; D remains ambiguous. The V and J ends lost 3 bases and 3 bases respectively, with 17 bases between them. CDR3 length equals 16 residues. Germline CDR1 MNHNS, CDR2 SASEGT. The chain's CDR3 is CASSDPETRNEETQYF. For the CDR3, the DNA is TGTGCCAGCAGTGACCCAGAGACACGGAACGAAGAGACCCAGTACTTC.

Only a few counts were recorded for this clone. The CDR3 loop is CASIRPTGPDSPLHF. The CDR3 nucleotides are TGTGCCAGCATTCGTCCGACAGGGCCTGATTCACCCCTCCACTTT. The chain links TRBV6-1 to TRBJ1-6; 7 positions match TRBD1. The J segment lost 8 bases and the V segment lost 7 bases, leaving 11 bases of the junction unmatched. The V gene's germline CDR1 is MNHNS and CDR2 SASEGT. The length of the CDR3 is 15 residues.

This clone was recorded a few times. This chain links TRBV10-2 with TRBJ2-7, with TRBD2 matching 8 bases. The V gene end was trimmed by 5 bases and the J gene end by 1 base; junction bases not matched to a gene: 4. The V gene's germline CDR1 is WSHSY and CDR2 SAAADI. CDR3 size: 14 residues. CDR3: CASSFTGGSYEQYF. CDR3 nucleotide sequence: TGCGCCAGCAGTTTTACGGGGGGGTCCTACGAGCAGTACTTC.

The chain is built from TRBV12-5 and TRBJ2-1, with 10 nucleotides matching TRBD1. CDR3 length: 16 residues. V gave up 1 base and J gave up 4 bases; unmatched junction bases: 4. Germline CDR1 and CDR2: LGHNT and FRNRAP. CDR3 coding DNA: TGTGCTAGTGGTTTGGGACCGGGACAGGGGTACAATGAGCAGTTCTTC. It specifies CASGLGPGQGYNEQFF.

The chain is built from TRBV27 and TRBJ2-7; TRBD1 matches at 8 bases. Germline loops: CDR1 MNHEY, CDR2 SMNVEV (reference sequence). V was pared by 4 bases and J by 3 bases, with 5 bases of the junction left unmatched. This CDR3 has 14 residues. CDR3 DNA: TGTGCCAGCAGTTCCGGGACAGGCCACTACGAGCAGTACTTC. It translates to CASSSGTGHYEQYF.

The chain carries TRBV9 and TRBJ2-1; 8 positions match TRBD2. The germline V gene has CDR1 SGDLS and CDR2 YYNGEE. V was pared by 7 bases and J by 6 bases, with 9 bases of the junction left unmatched. The CDR3 contains 14 residues. As DNA, the CDR3 is TGTGCCAGCGGGAGAGACGCGGGGGGCAATGAGCAGTTCTTC. Translating it yields CASGRDAGGNEQFF.